This TCR beta chain was profiled in a study of blood T cell repertoires in COVID-19. Looking at the study overall: Sites across the United States, Italy and Spain contributed samples from acute and convalescent COVID-19.

CDR3 size: 17 residues. V was trimmed by 2 bases and J by 0 bases, leaving 11 bases between them. Germline loops: CDR1 SGHNT, CDR2 YENEEA. The authors' processing: The authors estimated nucleated cell counts from reference gene primer amplification. This table comes from immunoSEQ multiplex PCR, and its TCRdb copy is limited to in-frame clones, with some not included. The DNA gave D and trimming, while V, J and clone size come from that table. The sample consists of about 120,000 clones, roughly 80% of them appearing once. This TCR derives from a human donor in a cohort sampled during active COVID-19. Source material: peripheral blood. The chain employs TRBV11-3 and TRBJ1-6; perhaps TRBD1 as D (5 bases). The CDR3 spells CASSLPTGSSYNSPLHF. The CDR3, as DNA: TGTGCCAGCAGCTTACCCACAGGTAGCTCCTATAATTCACCCCTCCACTTT.